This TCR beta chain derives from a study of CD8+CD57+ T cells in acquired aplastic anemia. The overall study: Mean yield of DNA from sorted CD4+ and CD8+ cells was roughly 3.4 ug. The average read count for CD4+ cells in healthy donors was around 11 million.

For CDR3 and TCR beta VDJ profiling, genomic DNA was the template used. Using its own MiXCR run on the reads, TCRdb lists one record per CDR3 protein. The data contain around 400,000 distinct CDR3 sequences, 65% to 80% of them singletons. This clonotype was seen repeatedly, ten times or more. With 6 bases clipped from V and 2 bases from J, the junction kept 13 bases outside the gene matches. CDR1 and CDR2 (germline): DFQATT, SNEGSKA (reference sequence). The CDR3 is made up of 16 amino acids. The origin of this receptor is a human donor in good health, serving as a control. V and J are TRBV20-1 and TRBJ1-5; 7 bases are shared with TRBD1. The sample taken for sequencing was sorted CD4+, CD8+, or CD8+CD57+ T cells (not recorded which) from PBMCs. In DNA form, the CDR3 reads TGCAGTGCCGAGACAGGGATCGCGGCGGGCAATCAGCCCCAGCATTTT. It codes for CSAETGIAAGNQPQHF.